Following are 31 T cell receptor beta chains from one sample sequenced in a study of T cells in Graves' hyperthyroidism and ophthalmopathy. RNA transcripts served as the template for amplifying TCR beta CDR3 regions. The TCR CDR3 was amplified in a first-round RT-PCR using the HTBI primer set. MiXCR, run by TCRdb on the multiplex PCR reads, gives a single entry per CDR3 protein. The table includes over 90,000 distinct CDR3 sequences, about 50% detected once. Sequencing was carried out using blood. All receptors come from a middle-aged man with Graves' hyperthyroidism.

The table lists this clonotype with a few counts. One base away lies a much larger clone, so this may be a sequencing read error. This chain uses TRBV6-5 with TRBJ1-2; D possibly corresponds to TRBD1 (6 bases). In germline, CDR1 is MNHEY, CDR2 SVGAGI. Trimming cost V 6 bases and J 10 bases, with 24 bases left between them. There are 15 residues in the CDR3. The CDR3 DNA reads TGTGCCAGCAGAAGTACCGAGACAGGTTGGGATGTCTACACCTTC. It yields the protein CASRSTETGWDVYTF.

In this sample, this clonotype turned up many times. The chain employs TRBV7-3 and TRBJ2-1, with 14 bases matching TRBD2. V was clipped by 4 bases and J by 9 bases; unmatched bases: 8. Germline V gene lookup returns CDR1 SGHTA and CDR2 FQGTGA. CDR3 length: 16 amino acids. CDR3 nucleotides: TGTGCCAGCAGCTCGACTAGCGGGAGGGTGTCAGGTGAGCAGTTCTTC. Translating gives CASSSTSGRVSGEQFF.

This clonotype was observed at least ten times. The chain carries TRBV13 and TRBJ2-1; D ambiguous. Germline V gene sequence: CDR1 PRHDT, CDR2 FYEKMQ (reference sequence). The CDR3 totals 15 residues. V was cut by 5 bases and J by 7 bases, with 18 bases left in between. Here the CDR3 DNA reads TGTGCCAGCAGCCCCGGAGAATTGAATTGGAATGAGCAGTTCTTC. Encoded protein: CASSPGELNWNEQFF. Complete variable domain (other parts from reference TRBV13 and TRBJ2-1): AAGVIQSPRHLIKEKRETATLKCYPIPRHDTVYWYQQGPGQDPQFLISFYEKMQSDKGSIPDRFSAQQFSDYHSELNMSSLELGDSALYFCASSPGELNWNEQFFGPGTRLTVL.

This clonotype was seen at least ten times. The chain couples TRBV5-1 to TRBJ2-3; D is undetermined. The CDR3 has 14 amino acids. Trimming shortened V by 4 bases and J by 0 bases, and 9 bases separated the two germline ends. The germline CDR1 and CDR2 sequences are SGHRS and YFSETQ. In DNA form, the CDR3 reads TGCGCCAGCAGCCTGGACCGAAGCACAGATACGCAGTATTTT. Translation: CASSLDRSTDTQYF.

This clonotype was counted only a few times. A junction end diverges from the germline sequence, so it may reflect a read error. This rearrangement joins TRBV7-9 to TRBJ2-4; 14 positions match TRBD2. CDR1 is SEHNR, CDR2 FQNEAQ, per germline (reference sequence). This CDR3 spans 17 amino acids. CDR3 protein: CASSIRLAGGQGNIRYF. The CDR3 bases are TGTGCCAGCAGCATCCGACTAGCGGGAGGGCAGGGAAACATTCGGTACTTC.

Many counts were recorded for this clonotype. The chain employs TRBV7-9 and TRBJ1-4, with 8 bases matching TRBD1. The germline V gene has CDR1 SEHNR and CDR2 FQNEAQ (reference sequence). The CDR3 is made up of 15 amino acids. The ends lost 3 bases at V and 7 bases at J; junction bases unmatched: 7. CDR3 in amino acids: CASSFLQGEGEKLFF. As DNA, the CDR3 is TGTGCCAGCAGCTTTCTACAGGGGGAGGGTGAAAAACTGTTTTTT. Full variable domain (outside the CDR3, taken from reference TRBV7-9 and TRBJ1-4): DTGVSQNPRHKITKRGQNVTFRCDPISEHNRLYWYRQTLGQGPEFLTYFQNEAQLEKSRLLSDRFSAERPKGSFSTLEIQRTEQGDSAMYLCASSFLQGEGEKLFFGSGTQLSVL.

The chain has TRBV15 and TRBJ1-2; TRBD1 might be the D (5 bases). V lost 6 bases, J lost 4 bases, and 9 bases lay in between. This CDR3 is 12 amino acids long. Germline CDR1 LNHNV, CDR2 YYDKDF (reference sequence). The CDR3 sequence is CATSSGSYGYTF. The CDR3 bases are TGTGCCACCAGTTCAGGGAGCTATGGCTACACCTTC.

This clonotype showed up many times. The V and J genes are TRBV20-1 and TRBJ1-2, with D unclear. Trimming left V 5 bases short and J 7 bases short, with 14 bases between. There are 12 residues in the CDR3. Germline V gene sequence: CDR1 DFQATT, CDR2 SNEGSKA (reference sequence). The CDR3 spells CSARRPPGGYTF. The CDR3 coding sequence is TGCAGTGCTCGACGGCCTCCGGGTGGCTACACCTTC.

In this sample, this clonotype turned up many times. The rearrangement joins TRBV9 to TRBJ1-5, with 11 positions matching TRBD1. The CDR3 loop spans 16 amino acids. Germline V gene lookup returns CDR1 SGDLS and CDR2 YYNGEE. J was trimmed by 8 bases and V by 0 bases; bases with no gene match: 7. The CDR3: CASSVGPDRGHEPQHF. The CDR3 DNA follows: TGTGCCAGCAGCGTAGGGCCGGACAGGGGGCATGAGCCCCAGCATTTT.

The J gene is TRBJ1-5, the V gene TRBV3-1, with no clear D. The J call may not be correct, given that the DNA end is closer to TRBJ2-3. The CDR3 has 16 amino acids. The germline V gene encodes CDR1 LGHDT and CDR2 YNNKEL (reference sequence). The CDR3 DNA sequence: TGTGCCAGCAGCCAAGGGTCAGGAGTAGGCGATCAGCCCCAGTATTTT. It specifies CASSQGSGVGDQPQYF.

The chain couples TRBV30 to TRBJ2-7, with D unclear. The CDR3 is 13 amino acids. V was cut by 2 bases and J by 4 bases, with 12 bases left in between. The germline V gene encodes CDR1 GTSNPN and CDR2 SVGIG (reference sequence). As DNA, the CDR3 is TGTGCCTGGAGTCCTCATGCTAGTTACGAGCAGTACTTC. Amino acids: CAWSPHASYEQYF.

This chain joins TRBV2 and TRBJ1-2; a weak D match, TRBD1 (6 bases). Between the trimmed V and J ends, which lost 8 bases and 10 bases, there was a span of 14 bases. The CDR3 contains 11 residues. CDR1 and CDR2 from the germline V gene are SNHLY and FYNNEI. The CDR3 sequence: CASLRQGIYTF. The CDR3 nucleotides are TGTGCCAGCTTAAGGCAGGGGATCTACACCTTC.

This clonotype was counted many times. V usage is TRBV6-2 or TRBV6-3 and J usage is TRBJ1-1; D unresolved. Germline CDR1 and CDR2: MNHEY and SVGEGT. The CDR3 has 12 amino acids. V lost 6 bases and J 2 bases, leaving 7 bases between the germline ends. CDR3 region: CASSPANTEAFF. CDR3 nucleotide sequence: TGTGCCAGCAGCCCCGCAAACACTGAAGCTTTCTTT.

This chain connects TRBV6-1 to TRBJ2-7; 7 positions match TRBD2. The germline V gene has CDR1 MNHNS and CDR2 SASEGT. Trimming cost V 6 bases and J 7 bases; bases outside gene matches: 9. The CDR3 spans 13 residues. In nucleotides, the CDR3 is TGTGCCAGCAGAGTGGGGACTATTGGTGAGCAGTACTTC. It yields the protein CASRVGTIGEQYF.

The V and J genes are TRBV10-3 and TRBJ2-7; 8 nucleotides agree with TRBD1. Trimming at V came to 5 bases and at J to 6 bases, leaving 3 bases not matched to a gene. Germline V gives CDR1 ENHRY, CDR2 SYGVKD. The length of the CDR3 is 12 residues. CDR3 region: CAISNTGGEQYV. The DNA for the CDR3 is TGTGCCATCAGTAACACAGGGGGCGAGCAGTACGTC.

This clonotype has ten or more counts. V gene TRBV5-6 combines with J gene TRBJ2-1, with D maybe TRBD2 (6 bases). Germline V gene data show CDR1 as SGHDT and CDR2 as YYEEEE. V was trimmed by 3 bases and J by 7 bases, leaving 17 bases between them. The CDR3 is made up of 15 amino acids. The DNA of the CDR3 is TGTGCCAGCAGCTCACCCGGGACTTCGAAGAATGAGCAGTTCTTC. It yields the protein CASSSPGTSKNEQFF.

This clonotype was counted a few times. This sequence joins TRBV28 and TRBJ2-1; a possible D gene is TRBD1 (6 bases). The length of the CDR3 is 13 residues. The V gene lost 6 bases and the J gene lost 4 bases, with 10 bases spanning the gap. Germline V gives CDR1 MDHEN, CDR2 SYDVKM. CDR3 amino acids: CASRDSGYNEQFF. As DNA, the CDR3 is TGTGCCAGCAGGGACAGTGGGTACAATGAGCAGTTCTTC.

Many counts were recorded for this clonotype. The chain carries TRBV19 and TRBJ1-2; perhaps TRBD1 as D (5 bases). The V end lost 2 bases, the J end lost 4 bases, and 11 bases lay between the germline ends. This CDR3 region has 14 residues. Germline lookup yields CDR1 LNHDA and CDR2 SQIVND (reference sequence). This CDR3 is CASSIRQPLYGYTF. As DNA, the CDR3 is TGTGCCAGTAGTATACGACAGCCCCTCTATGGCTACACCTTC.

This clonotype was picked up many times. The V call is TRBV20-1, the J call TRBJ2-7; 8 nucleotides match TRBD1. The CDR3 length is 12 residues. Germline V CDR1 and CDR2: DFQATT, SNEGSKA (reference sequence). After removal of 3 bases from V and 3 bases from J, the junction contained 1 base not matched to a gene. The CDR3 sequence: CSARDRDYEQYF. The CDR3, as DNA: TGCAGTGCTAGGGACAGGGACTACGAGCAGTACTTC.

Remarks on this clonotype: A read error may explain this, as a much larger clone is one base away. The gene calls are TRBV6-5 and TRBJ1-6; possible D gene TRBD1, 5 bases. This CDR3 comprises 17 residues. Germline CDR1 reads MNHEY; CDR2 reads SVGAGI. Deletions cut 0 bases from V and 7 bases from J, with 16 bases between. This chain's CDR3 is CASSYSMPPGGNSPLHF. DNA of the CDR3: TGTGCCAGCAGTTACTCGATGCCTCCCGGGGGAAATTCACCCCTCCACTTT.

In its sample, this clonotype was seen many times. This sequence joins TRBV9 and TRBJ2-5, with TRBD1 identical over 11 bases. Germline CDR1 is SGDLS and CDR2 is YYNGEE. The V gene end was trimmed by 3 bases and the J gene end by 5 bases; junction bases not matched to a gene: 3. The length of the CDR3 is 14 residues. The CDR3 sequence: CASSEGTGGETQYF. The CDR3 nucleotides read TGTGCCAGCAGCGAGGGGACAGGGGGGGAGACCCAGTACTTC.

The sample holds many counts of this clonotype. The V and J genes are TRBV6-5 and TRBJ2-1; maybe TRBD2 (6 bases). Germline values: CDR1 MNHEY, CDR2 SVGAGI. V lost 2 bases and J 3 bases, leaving 11 bases between the germline ends. CDR3 length: 15 amino acids. Written as DNA, the CDR3 is TGTGCCAGCAGTTACCGTTTAGCGGACTACAATGAGCAGTTCTTC. Its translation: CASSYRLADYNEQFF.

The chain joins TRBV25-1 to TRBJ2-2; no clear D gene. The CDR3 is made up of 15 amino acids. V lost 6 bases to trimming and J lost 3 bases, with 14 bases between them. Per germline, CDR1 MGHDK and CDR2 SYGVNS. The CDR3 DNA follows: TGTGCCAGCAGCGCCTCGGACGAGGACACCGGGGAGCTGTTTTTT. This sequence encodes CASSASDEDTGELFF.

This clonotype was recorded many times. The chain links TRBV20-1 to TRBJ2-2; possible D gene TRBD2, 6 bases. CDR1 and CDR2 (germline): DFQATT, SNEGSKA (reference sequence). The ends were cut back, 6 bases at V and 4 bases at J, with 15 bases in the middle. The length of the CDR3 is 14 residues. For the CDR3, the DNA is TGCAGTGCCACAACCACGGGAGTCACCGGGGAGCTGTTTTTT. The encoded protein is CSATTTGVTGELFF.

This clonotype was seen repeatedly, ten times or more. This chain links TRBV20-1 with TRBJ1-5; D gene unclear. This CDR3 is built from 13 residues. V was pared by 0 bases and J by 7 bases, with 10 bases between. Germline CDR1 reads DFQATT; CDR2 reads SNEGSKA (reference sequence). The CDR3, as DNA: TGCAGTGCTAGAGACACCGCCGGGCAGCCCCAGCATTTT. It encodes CSARDTAGQPQHF.

This clonotype was counted at least ten times. The chain joins TRBV7-9 to TRBJ2-2; D not certain. The germline V gene encodes CDR1 SEHNR and CDR2 FQNEAQ (reference sequence). The CDR3 runs to 10 residues. Trimming stripped 10 bases from V and 2 bases from J, with 2 bases between. CDR3 DNA sequence: TGTGCCATCAACACCGGGGAGCTGTTTTTT. Protein sequence: CAINTGELFF.

This clonotype was picked up many times. This sequence joins TRBV29-1 and TRBJ1-1, with TRBD1 matching 9 bases. V trimming: 7 bases; J trimming: 11 bases; junction bases outside the gene matches: 17. This CDR3 is built from 14 residues. CDR1 and CDR2 from the germline V gene are SQVTM and ANQGSEA. CDR3: CSARTTVTGGDAFF. In DNA, the CDR3 is TGCAGCGCAAGAACAACCGTGACAGGGGGTGACGCTTTCTTT.

The rearrangement joins TRBV2 to TRBJ1-5; 11 nucleotides match TRBD1. This CDR3 is 13 amino acids long. V shed 6 bases, J shed 9 bases, and the junction held 4 bases outside the gene matches. Germline-derived CDR1 and CDR2 are SNHLY and FYNNEI. This CDR3 reads CASRDRGQPPQHF. The CDR3 coding sequence is TGTGCCAGCAGGGACAGGGGGCAACCGCCCCAGCATTTT.

CDR3: CASSCGGRAADYEQYF. The CDR3 DNA reads as TGTGCCAGCAGCTGCGGAGGGAGGGCGGCAGACTACGAGCAGTACTTC. This sequence joins TRBV7-9 and TRBJ2-7; 7 bases match TRBD2. This CDR3 is 16 amino acids long. CDR1 SEHNR and CDR2 FQNEAQ come from the germline V gene (reference sequence). J gave up 3 bases and V 4 bases, and 12 bases lay outside the gene matches.

Remarks on this clonotype: This may be a read error, as it is one base from a much larger clone. The chain links TRBV28 to TRBJ1-5, with unresolved D. This CDR3 is 13 amino acids long. Germline CDR1 and CDR2: MDHEN and SYDVKM. Trimming stripped 11 bases from V and 4 bases from J, with 15 bases between. Here the CDR3 DNA reads TGTGCCGGCAATGGTAGGGCTAATCAGCCCCAGCATTTT. This gives the protein CAGNGRANQPQHF.

This clonotype came up many times. The chain employs TRBV7-9 and TRBJ1-2; the D is unclear. Trimming removed 5 bases from V and 4 bases from J, with 11 bases in between. The germline CDR1 and CDR2 sequences are SEHNR and FQNEAQ (reference sequence). The CDR3 totals 13 residues. Here the CDR3 reads CASSRGVRYGYTF. The CDR3 nucleotides are TGTGCCAGCAGCCGCGGAGTACGCTATGGCTACACCTTC.